This T cell receptor beta chain was observed in a study of CD8 T cells in ankylosing spondylitis. Regarding the study as a whole: Both synovial fluid and blood in reactive arthritis had previously been reported to carry some motif variants.

This clonotype has ten or more counts. As yet, its antigen is unknown. This CDR3 has 14 residues. Germline-derived CDR1 and CDR2 are ENHRY and SYGVKD. V was pared by 6 bases and J by 0 bases, with 1 base of the junction left unmatched. TCRdb re-called the 5' RACE reads with MiXCR, one entry per CDR3 protein. The table has around 300,000 distinct CDR3 sequences, less than 25% seen once. Sequencing input: blood, either unsorted or a sorted T cell fraction (not recorded which). The chain joins TRBV10-3 to TRBJ2-1; 8 bases are a match to TRBD2. This sequence originates from a female donor with ankylosing spondylitis or in good health (not recorded which). The CDR3 loop reads CAISSGSSYNEQFF. CDR3 sequence (DNA): TGTGCCATCAGCAGCGGGAGCTCCTACAATGAGCAGTTCTTC.